Included here is one T cell receptor (beta chain) sequence, with context. The antigen is unknown. Mismatch with germline at one junction end may stem from a read error. The data were taken from a study of T cell repertoires in cytomegalovirus infection. Study details: Public TCR beta signatures provided an indication of both CMV infection and a matching HLA type.

Study-wide findings and caveats: Totalled public TCR beta family frequency picked out people who carried CMV plus the relevant HLA. The ex vivo response was dominated by HLA-C-restricted CMV-specific TCR beta clonotypes.

This CDR3 has 11 amino acids. Germline V gene sequence: CDR1 SNHLY, CDR2 FYNNEI. TCRdb called the reads again in MiXCR, with one record for every CDR3 protein. Of about 130,000 distinct CDR3 sequences listed, 8.8% are singletons. The sequencing sample was made of PBMCs. The sequence was obtained from a human donor in good health (CMV status not recorded). Some clones in this sample may be carry-over from other donors' samples. This chain connects TRBV2 to TRBJ2-5; D gene uncertain. The CDR3: CASCEVETQYF. The CDR3 DNA sequence: TGTGCCAGCTGTGAAGTCGAGACCCAGTACTTC.